Shown below are 9 T cell receptor beta chains from a single sample sequenced in a study of CD8 T cells in Susac syndrome. cDNA came from roughly 0.5 to 1 ug RNA primed by random hexamers. Each CDR3 protein is one row after TCRdb ran MiXCR on the immunoSEQ multiplex PCR reads. The sample gives 250,000 to 300,000 distinct CDR3 sequences, 75% to 85% of which show up once; around 0.2% is in the top ten. The sample was CD8+ T cells from PBMCs. The receptors derive from a human donor with multiple sclerosis.

The V call is TRBV5-6, the J call TRBJ1-1; D remains ambiguous. Trimming took off 3 bases at V and 7 bases at J, with 13 bases between the two ends. The CDR3 is 13 amino acids. CDR1 SGHDT and CDR2 YYEEEE come from the germline V gene. For the CDR3, the DNA is TGTGCCAGCAGCTCCCTGGACGGAATTGAAGCTTTCTTT. It translates to CASSSLDGIEAFF.

This chain uses TRBV27 with TRBJ1-5; 8 bases fit TRBD1. The length of the CDR3 is 14 residues. The V gene end was trimmed by 3 bases and the J gene end by 6 bases; junction bases not matched to a gene: 4. Germline V gene sequence: CDR1 MNHEY, CDR2 SMNVEV (reference sequence). The CDR3 coding sequence is TGTGCCAGCAGTTTTGGACAGGGTTTTCAGCCCCAGCATTTT. It encodes CASSFGQGFQPQHF.

CDR3 sequence reads: CASSLSAGQSQWETQYF. In DNA, the CDR3 is TGTGCCAGCAGTTTAAGTGCGGGACAGTCCCAATGGGAGACCCAGTACTTC. This chain uses TRBV27 with TRBJ2-5; D perhaps matches TRBD1 (7 bases). Per the germline V gene, CDR1 is MNHEY and CDR2 is SMNVEV (reference sequence). The CDR3 covers 17 residues. Trimming pared 2 bases from V and 5 bases from J, leaving 21 bases between.

The chain uses TRBV11-2 and TRBJ1-2; weak D call: TRBD1 (5 bases). Germline CDR1 reads SGHAT; CDR2 reads FQNNGV. The CDR3 is 16 amino acids. V shed 2 bases and J shed 7 bases, with 20 bases lying between them. The CDR3 sequence is CASSLHPTDKRTGYTF. CDR3 nucleotide sequence: TGTGCCAGCAGCTTACACCCGACAGACAAAAGAACTGGCTACACCTTC.

The chain uses TRBV4-1 and TRBJ1-2; TRBD1 is a possible D gene (6 bases). This CDR3 region has 15 residues. Germline V gene sequence: CDR1 MGHRA, CDR2 YSYEKL. The V end lost 3 bases, the J end lost 3 bases, and 14 bases lay between the germline ends. The CDR3 nucleotides read TGCGCCAGCAGCCAGCGGACAGTGTTTGACTATGGCTACACCTTC. Protein: CASSQRTVFDYGYTF.

The chain carries TRBV5-1 and TRBJ2-2, with TRBD2 as a possible D gene (5 bases). The CDR3 is 13 residues long. The ends were cut back, 4 bases at V and 6 bases at J, with 10 bases in the middle. From germline, CDR1 is SGHRS and CDR2 YFSETQ. DNA for the CDR3: TGCGCCAGCAGCCTAGCCCGCCCCGGGGAGCTGTTTTTT. Translated: CASSLARPGELFF.

CDR3 bases: TGTGCCAGCAGTTACCAGGCCGAAGGGGCAAGCTATGGCTACACCTTC. Protein sequence: CASSYQAEGASYGYTF. The J gene is TRBJ1-2, the V gene TRBV6-5; weak D call: TRBD1 (5 bases). Germline V lookup: CDR1 MNHEY, CDR2 SVGAGI. CDR3 size: 16 residues. Trimming removed 2 bases from V and 4 bases from J, with 17 bases in between.

This clonotype came up a few times. This chain joins TRBV6-5 and TRBJ2-7; 8 bases agree with TRBD1. The CDR3 length is 15 residues. Germline CDR1 MNHEY, CDR2 SVGAGI. V lost 0 bases and J lost 2; bases outside the gene matches: 3. The CDR3, as DNA: TGTGCCAGCAGTTACTCACAGGGGGAGGCCTACGAGCAGTACTTC. This sequence encodes CASSYSQGEAYEQYF.

This rearrangement joins TRBV7-9 to TRBJ2-7; D gene ambiguous. Germline CDR1 SEHNR, CDR2 FQNEAQ (reference sequence). The CDR3 runs to 15 residues. V was shortened by 4 bases and J by 2 bases, with 15 bases between the two germline ends. CDR3 bases: TGTGCCAGCAGCTCCACGATGGACGGAGCCTACGAGCAGTACTTC. The encoded protein is CASSSTMDGAYEQYF.